The clone carrying this T cell receptor (beta chain) occurred many times. Its antigen is not identified. When ophthalmopathy did not progress within 18 months, Graves' hyperthyroidism was considered stable. This record comes from a study of T cells in Graves' hyperthyroidism and ophthalmopathy. Across the study: The blood sample was taken at first diagnosis, before treatment began. Points from the study as a whole: Among clonotypes expanded in thyroid above 0.001, most were also found in blood. With a median lead of approximately 6.4 months before onset, the model predicted ophthalmopathy.

Germline CDR1 reads KGHSH; CDR2 reads LQKENI. V gave up 2 bases and J gave up 4 bases; unmatched junction bases: 3. CDR3 size: 15 residues. It was RNA transcripts that yielded the amplified TCR beta CDR3 regions. The HTBI primer set served for first-round RT-PCR of the TCR CDR3. In TCRdb, the multiplex PCR reads were re-called with MiXCR into one record per CDR3 protein. Among hundreds of thousands of distinct CDR3 sequences listed, 12% to 15% were seen once. Specimen: blood. The chain recombines TRBV18 with TRBJ2-1, with 9 bases that match TRBD1. The sequence was collected from a woman aged 18-30 years with Graves' hyperthyroidism. CDR3 protein: CASSPMGTGYNEQFF. DNA for the CDR3: TGTGCCAGCTCACCAATGGGGACAGGGTACAATGAGCAGTTCTTC.